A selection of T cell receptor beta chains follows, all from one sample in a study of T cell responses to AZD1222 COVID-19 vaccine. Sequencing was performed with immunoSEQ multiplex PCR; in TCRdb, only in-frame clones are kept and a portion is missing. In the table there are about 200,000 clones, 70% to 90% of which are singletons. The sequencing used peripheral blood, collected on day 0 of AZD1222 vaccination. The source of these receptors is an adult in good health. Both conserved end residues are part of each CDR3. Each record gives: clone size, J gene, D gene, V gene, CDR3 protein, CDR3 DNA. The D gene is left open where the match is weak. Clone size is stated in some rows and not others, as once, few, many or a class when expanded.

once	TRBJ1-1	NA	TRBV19	CASSIRGSTEAFF	TGTGCCAGTAGTATTCGAGGGTCCACTGAAGCTTTCTTT
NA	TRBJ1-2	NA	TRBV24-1	CATSQGSYGYTF	TGTGCCACCAGTCAGGGAAGCTATGGCTACACCTTC
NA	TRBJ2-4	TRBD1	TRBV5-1	CASSLGQGRNIQYF	TGCGCCAGCAGCTTGGGACAGGGAAGAAACATTCAGTACTTC
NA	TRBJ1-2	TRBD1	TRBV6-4	CASSASGQGAGYGYTF	TGTGCCAGCAGTGCCTCAGGACAGGGGGCAGGCTATGGCTACACCTTC
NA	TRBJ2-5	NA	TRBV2	CASRAGLAGETQYF	TGTGCCAGCAGGGCAGGACTGGCCGGGGAGACCCAGTACTTC
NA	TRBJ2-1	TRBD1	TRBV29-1	CSVADRDSYNEQFF	TGCAGCGTTGCCGACAGGGACTCCTACAATGAGCAGTTCTTC
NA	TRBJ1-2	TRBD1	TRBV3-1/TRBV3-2	CASSPSGQPLYGYTF	TGTGCCAGCAGCCCCTCGGGACAGCCCCTCTATGGCTACACCTTC
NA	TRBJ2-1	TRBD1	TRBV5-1	CASSLGGTGVNEQFF	TGCGCCAGCAGCTTGGGTGGGACAGGGGTGAATGAGCAGTTCTTC
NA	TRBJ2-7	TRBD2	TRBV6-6	CASSLPRASGALYEQYF	TGTGCCAGCAGTCTCCCTAGGGCTAGCGGGGCTCTCTACGAGCAGTACTTC
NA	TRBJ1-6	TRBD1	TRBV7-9	CASKGAVDRGNSPLHF	TGTGCCAGCAAGGGGGCGGTGGACAGAGGCAATTCACCCCTCCACTTT
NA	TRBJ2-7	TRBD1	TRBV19	CASTRGTGGYEQYF	TGTGCCAGTACCCGGGGGACAGGGGGCTACGAGCAGTACTTC
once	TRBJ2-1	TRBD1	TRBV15	CATSTLDRDYNEQFF	TGTGCCACCAGCACCTTGGACAGGGACTACAATGAGCAGTTCTTC
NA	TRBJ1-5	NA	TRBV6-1	CASSENSKSSNQPQHF	TGTGCCAGCAGCGAAAACAGCAAAAGTAGCAATCAGCCCCAGCATTTT
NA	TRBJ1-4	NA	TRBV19	CASSMGVGRTNEKLFF	TGTGCCAGTAGTATGGGTGTTGGGAGAACTAATGAAAAACTGTTTTTT
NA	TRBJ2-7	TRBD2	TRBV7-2	CASSLDGGGYEQYF	TGTGCCAGCAGCTTAGATGGGGGGGGATACGAGCAGTACTTC
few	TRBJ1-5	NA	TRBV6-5	CASRQGNQPQHF	TGTGCCAGCAGGCAGGGGAATCAGCCCCAGCATTTT
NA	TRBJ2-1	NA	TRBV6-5	CASRPGTEYNEQFF	TGTGCCAGTCGTCCCGGGACTGAGTACAATGAGCAGTTCTTC
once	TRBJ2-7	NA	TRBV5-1	CASSTLQGSYEQYF	TGCGCCAGCAGCACGTTACAGGGCTCCTACGAGCAGTACTTC
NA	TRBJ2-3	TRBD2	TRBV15	CATSRATSGSTDTQYF	TGTGCCACCAGCAGAGCAACTAGCGGTAGCACAGATACGCAGTATTTT
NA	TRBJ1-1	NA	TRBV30	CAWRGVASNTEAFF	TGTGCCTGGAGGGGGGTCGCCTCGAACACTGAAGCTTTCTTT
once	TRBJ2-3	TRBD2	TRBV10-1	CASSATSGGADTQYF	TGCGCCAGCAGTGCGACTAGCGGGGGGGCAGATACGCAGTATTTT
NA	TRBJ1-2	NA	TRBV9	CASSNRDEGYGYTF	TGTGCCAGCAGCAACAGGGACGAAGGCTATGGCTACACCTTC